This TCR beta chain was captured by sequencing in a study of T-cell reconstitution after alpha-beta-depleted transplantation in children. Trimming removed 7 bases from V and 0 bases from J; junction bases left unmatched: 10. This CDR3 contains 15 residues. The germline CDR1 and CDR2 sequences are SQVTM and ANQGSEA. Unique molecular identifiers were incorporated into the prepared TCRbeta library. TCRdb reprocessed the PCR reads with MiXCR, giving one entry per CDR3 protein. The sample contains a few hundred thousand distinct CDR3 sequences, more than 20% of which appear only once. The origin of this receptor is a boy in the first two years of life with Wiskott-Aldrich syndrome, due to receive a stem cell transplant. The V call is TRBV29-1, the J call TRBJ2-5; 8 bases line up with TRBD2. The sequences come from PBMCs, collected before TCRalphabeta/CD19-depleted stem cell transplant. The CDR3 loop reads CSAQRGSGNQETQYF. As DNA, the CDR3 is TGCAGCGCCCAACGGGGTAGCGGGAACCAAGAGACCCAGTACTTC.